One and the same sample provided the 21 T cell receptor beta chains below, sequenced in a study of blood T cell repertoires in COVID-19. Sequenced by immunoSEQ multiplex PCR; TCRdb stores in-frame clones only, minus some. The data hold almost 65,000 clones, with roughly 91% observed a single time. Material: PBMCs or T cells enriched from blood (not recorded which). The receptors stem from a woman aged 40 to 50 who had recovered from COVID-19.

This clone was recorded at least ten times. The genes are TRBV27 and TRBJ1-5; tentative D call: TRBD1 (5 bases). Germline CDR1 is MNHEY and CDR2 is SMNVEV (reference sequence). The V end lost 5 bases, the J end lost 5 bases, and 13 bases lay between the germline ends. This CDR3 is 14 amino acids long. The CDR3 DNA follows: TGTGCCAGCAGTAGCGCAGGGTTTTATCAGCCCCAGCATTTT. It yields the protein CASSSAGFYQPQHF.

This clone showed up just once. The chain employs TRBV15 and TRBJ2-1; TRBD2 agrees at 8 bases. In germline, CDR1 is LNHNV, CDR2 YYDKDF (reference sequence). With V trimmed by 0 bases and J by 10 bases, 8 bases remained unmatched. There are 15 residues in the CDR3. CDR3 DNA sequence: TGTGCCACCAGCAGAGACGGCGGACTAGCCTGGGAGCAGTTCTTC. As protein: CATSRDGGLAWEQFF.

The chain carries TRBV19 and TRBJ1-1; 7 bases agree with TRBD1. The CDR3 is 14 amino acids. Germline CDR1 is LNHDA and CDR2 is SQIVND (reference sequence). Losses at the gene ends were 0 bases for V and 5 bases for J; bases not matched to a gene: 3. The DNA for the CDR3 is TGTGCCAGTAGTATAGACCCGACAGGGACTGAAGCTTTCTTT. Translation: CASSIDPTGTEAFF. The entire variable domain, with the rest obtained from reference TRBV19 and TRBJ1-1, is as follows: DGGITQSPKYLFRKEGQNVTLSCEQNLNHDAMYWYRQDPGQGLRLIYYSQIVNDFQKGDIAEGYSVSREKKESFPLTVTSAQKNPTAFYLCASSIDPTGTEAFFGQGTRLTVV.

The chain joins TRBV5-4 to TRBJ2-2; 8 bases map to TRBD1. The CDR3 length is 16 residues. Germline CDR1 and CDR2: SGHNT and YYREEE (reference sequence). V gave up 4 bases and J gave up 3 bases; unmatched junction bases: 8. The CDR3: CASSGAGGLDTGELFF. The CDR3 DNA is TGTGCCAGCAGCGGGGCAGGGGGCCTTGACACCGGGGAGCTGTTTTTT.

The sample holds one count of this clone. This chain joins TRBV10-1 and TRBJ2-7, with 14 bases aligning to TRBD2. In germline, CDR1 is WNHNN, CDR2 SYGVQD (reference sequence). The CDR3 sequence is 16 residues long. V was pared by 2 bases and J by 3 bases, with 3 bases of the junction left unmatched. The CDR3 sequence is CASSEGTSGGHYEQYF. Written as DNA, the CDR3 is TGCGCCAGCAGTGAGGGGACTAGCGGGGGCCACTACGAGCAGTACTTC.

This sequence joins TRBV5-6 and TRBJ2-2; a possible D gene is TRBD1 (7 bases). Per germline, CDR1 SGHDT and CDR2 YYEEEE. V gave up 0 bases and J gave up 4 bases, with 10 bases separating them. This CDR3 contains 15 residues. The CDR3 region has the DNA TGTGCCAGCAGCTTGGCAGGGGGGTCCACCGGGGAGCTGTTTTTT. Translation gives CASSLAGGSTGELFF.

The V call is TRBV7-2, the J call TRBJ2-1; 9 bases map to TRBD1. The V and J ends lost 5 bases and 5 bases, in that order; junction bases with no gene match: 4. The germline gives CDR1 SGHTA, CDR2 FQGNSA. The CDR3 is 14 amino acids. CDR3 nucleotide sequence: TGTGCCAGCAGCCGGGACAGGGACCACAATGAGCAGTTCTTC. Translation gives CASSRDRDHNEQFF.

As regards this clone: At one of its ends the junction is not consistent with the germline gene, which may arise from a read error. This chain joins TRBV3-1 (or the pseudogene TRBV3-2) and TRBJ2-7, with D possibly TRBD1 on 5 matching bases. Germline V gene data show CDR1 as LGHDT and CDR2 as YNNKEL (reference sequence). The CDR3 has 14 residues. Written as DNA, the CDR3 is TGTGCCAGCTGCCAAAGGGGAATTACGGGCGAGCAGTACTTC. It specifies CASCQRGITGEQYF.

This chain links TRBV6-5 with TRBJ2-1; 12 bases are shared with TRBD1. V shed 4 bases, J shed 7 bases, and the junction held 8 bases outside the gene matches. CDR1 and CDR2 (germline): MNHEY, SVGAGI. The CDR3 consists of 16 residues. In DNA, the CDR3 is TGTGCCAGCAGTTCTCAATCGGGACAGGGGGCGAATGAGCAGTTCTTC. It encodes CASSSQSGQGANEQFF.

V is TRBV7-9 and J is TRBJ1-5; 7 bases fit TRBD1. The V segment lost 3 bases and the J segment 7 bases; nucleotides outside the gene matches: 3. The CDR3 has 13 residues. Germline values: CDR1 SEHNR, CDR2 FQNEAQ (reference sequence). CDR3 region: CASSFDREQPQHF. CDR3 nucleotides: TGTGCCAGCAGCTTTGACAGGGAACAGCCCCAGCATTTT.

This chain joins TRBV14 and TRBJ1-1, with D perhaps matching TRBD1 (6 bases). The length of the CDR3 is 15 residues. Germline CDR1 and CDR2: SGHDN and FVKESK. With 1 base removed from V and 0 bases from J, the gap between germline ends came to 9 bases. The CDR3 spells CASSQGAGVNTEAFF. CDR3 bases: TGTGCCAGCAGCCAAGGAGCAGGGGTGAACACTGAAGCTTTCTTT.

CDR3 sequence reads: CASSPTDEGYTF. CDR3 DNA sequence: TGTGCCAGCAGCCCCACAGATGAAGGCTACACCTTC. The J gene is TRBJ1-2, the V gene TRBV7-2; D not resolved. Germline V gives CDR1 SGHTA, CDR2 FQGNSA. Trimming removed 5 bases from V and 8 bases from J, with 12 bases in between. The CDR3 consists of 12 residues. Full variable domain (rest looked up from reference TRBV7-2 and TRBJ1-2): GAGVSQSPSNKVTEKGKDVELRCDPISGHTALYWYRQSLGQGLEFLIYFQGNSAPDKSGLPSDRFSAERTGGSVSTLTIQRTQQEDSAVYLCASSPTDEGYTFGSGTRLTVV.

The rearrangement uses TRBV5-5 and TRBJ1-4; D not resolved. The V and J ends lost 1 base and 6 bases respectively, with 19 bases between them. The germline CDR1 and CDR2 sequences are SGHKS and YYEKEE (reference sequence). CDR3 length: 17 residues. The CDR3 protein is CASSLRSSYDNYEKLFF. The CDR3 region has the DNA TGTGCCAGCAGCTTGAGAAGCAGCTACGACAACTATGAAAAACTGTTTTTT.

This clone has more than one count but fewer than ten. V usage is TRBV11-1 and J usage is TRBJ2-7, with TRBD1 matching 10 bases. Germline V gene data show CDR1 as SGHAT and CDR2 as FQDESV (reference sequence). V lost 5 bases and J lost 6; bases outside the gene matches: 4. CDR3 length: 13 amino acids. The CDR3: CASSHRTGGEQYF. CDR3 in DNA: TGTGCCAGCAGCCACCGGACAGGGGGCGAGCAGTACTTC.

The CDR3 protein is CASSTDTQYF. CDR3 coding DNA: TGTGCCAGCTCAACAGATACGCAGTATTTT. The V gene is TRBV12-3 or TRBV12-4, the J gene TRBJ2-3; D call uncertain. Trimming removed 8 bases from V and 3 bases from J, with 3 bases in between. The CDR3 is 10 residues long.

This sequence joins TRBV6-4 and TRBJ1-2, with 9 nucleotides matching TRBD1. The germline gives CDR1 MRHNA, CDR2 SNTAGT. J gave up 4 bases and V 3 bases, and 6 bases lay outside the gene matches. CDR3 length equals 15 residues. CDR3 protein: CASSEGTGGGYGYTF. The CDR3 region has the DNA TGTGCCAGCAGTGAAGGAACAGGGGGCGGCTATGGCTACACCTTC.

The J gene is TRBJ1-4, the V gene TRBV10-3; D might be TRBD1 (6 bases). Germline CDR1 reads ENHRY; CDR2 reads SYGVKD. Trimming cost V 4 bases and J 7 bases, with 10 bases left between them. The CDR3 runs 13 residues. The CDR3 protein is CAISGGPGEKLFF. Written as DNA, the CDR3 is TGTGCCATCAGTGGGGGGCCGGGTGAAAAACTGTTTTTT.

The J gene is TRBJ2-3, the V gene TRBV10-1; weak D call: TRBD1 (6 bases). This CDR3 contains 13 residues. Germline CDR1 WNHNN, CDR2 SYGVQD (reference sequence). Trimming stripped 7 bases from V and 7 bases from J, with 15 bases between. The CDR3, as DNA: TGCGCCAGCACAGGGGCGGTCGGGAATACGCAGTATTTT. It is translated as CASTGAVGNTQYF.

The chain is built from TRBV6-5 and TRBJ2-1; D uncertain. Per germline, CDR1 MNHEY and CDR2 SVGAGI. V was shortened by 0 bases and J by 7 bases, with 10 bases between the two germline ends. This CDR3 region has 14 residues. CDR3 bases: TGTGCCAGCAGTTACTCGATACACGGGAATGAGCAGTTCTTC. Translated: CASSYSIHGNEQFF.

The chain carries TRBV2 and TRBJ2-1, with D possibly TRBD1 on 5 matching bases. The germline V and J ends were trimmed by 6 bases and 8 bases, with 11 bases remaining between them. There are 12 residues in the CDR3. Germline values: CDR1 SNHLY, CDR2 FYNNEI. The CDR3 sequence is CASSQGLDEQFF. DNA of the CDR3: TGTGCCAGCAGCCAGGGATTAGATGAGCAGTTCTTC.

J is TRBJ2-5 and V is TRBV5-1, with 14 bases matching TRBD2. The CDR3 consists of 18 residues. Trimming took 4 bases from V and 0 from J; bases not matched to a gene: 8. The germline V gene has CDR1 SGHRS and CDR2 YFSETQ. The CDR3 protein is CASSQGTSGGQHQETQYF. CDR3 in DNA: TGCGCCAGCAGCCAAGGGACTAGCGGGGGACAACACCAAGAGACCCAGTACTTC.